One and the same sample provided the 12 T cell receptor beta chains below, sequenced in a study of cytomegalovirus exposure and HLA in healthy donors. Some clones are missing from TCRdb's copy, which holds only in-frame ones; the method was immunoSEQ multiplex PCR. The sample has some 73,000 clones; about 90% are singletons. Sequenced input: PBMCs. These receptors were collected from a woman aged 18 to 35 in good health and CMV-seropositive.

This clone has only a few counts. The J gene is TRBJ1-2, the V gene TRBV5-4; a weak D match, TRBD1 (6 bases). The germline V gene encodes CDR1 SGHNT and CDR2 YYREEE (reference sequence). V lost 3 bases and J lost 6, with 15 bases in between. The CDR3 is made up of 14 amino acids. The CDR3 bases are TGTGCCAGCAGCTGGGGACACAGTGGGGATGGCTACACCTTC. The encoded protein is CASSWGHSGDGYTF.

This rearrangement joins TRBV19 to TRBJ2-7; D is unresolved. There are 13 residues in the CDR3. The V gene lost 1 base and the J gene lost 1 base, with 5 bases spanning the gap. Germline V gene sequence: CDR1 LNHDA, CDR2 SQIVND (reference sequence). In nucleotides, the CDR3 is TGTGCCAGTAGTATAGCACAGTCCTACGAGCAGTACTTC. This encodes CASSIAQSYEQYF.

The CDR3 bases are TGTGCCAGCAGCCAAGATCTGGGAAGCGGGAGCTACGAGCAGTACTTC. It translates to CASSQDLGSGSYEQYF. V is TRBV4-2 and J is TRBJ2-7; 8 bases are shared with TRBD2. The CDR3 runs to 16 residues. CDR1 and CDR2 from the germline V gene are LGHNA and YNFKEQ. The V segment lost 0 bases and the J segment 3 bases; nucleotides outside the gene matches: 7.

The V and J genes are TRBV19 and TRBJ1-5; 8 nucleotides agree with TRBD1. The germline gives CDR1 LNHDA, CDR2 SQIVND (reference sequence). This CDR3 has 17 residues. The trim removed 4 bases at V and 7 bases at J, leaving 15 bases unmatched. The CDR3 DNA reads TGTGCCAGTAGTAACCCCCCGTACAGGGGGTATGTACAGCCCCAGCATTTT. Protein product: CASSNPPYRGYVQPQHF.

CDR3 in DNA: TGTGCCAGCAGCTTATATGTCGGGGGTCCCTACGAGCAGTACTTC. As protein: CASSLYVGGPYEQYF. The V and J genes are TRBV7-2 and TRBJ2-7; TRBD2 might be the D (6 bases). Deletions cut 2 bases from V and 2 bases from J, with 13 bases between. This CDR3 is built from 15 residues. Germline-derived CDR1 and CDR2 are SGHTA and FQGNSA. Full variable domain (rest looked up from reference TRBV7-2 and TRBJ2-7): GAGVSQSPSNKVTEKGKDVELRCDPISGHTALYWYRQSLGQGLEFLIYFQGNSAPDKSGLPSDRFSAERTGGSVSTLTIQRTQQEDSAVYLCASSLYVGGPYEQYFGPGTRLTVT.

The genes are TRBV27 and TRBJ1-1, with 7 bases fitting TRBD1. V was clipped by 5 bases and J by 0 bases; unmatched bases: 3. There are 14 residues in the CDR3. CDR1 is MNHEY and CDR2 is SMNVEV in the germline V gene (reference sequence). The CDR3 region is CASSKGALNTEAFF. The CDR3, as DNA: TGTGCCAGCAGTAAGGGGGCCTTGAACACTGAAGCTTTCTTT.

The rearrangement links TRBV4-3 to TRBJ1-2; perhaps TRBD1 as D (6 bases). The CDR3 covers 15 residues. Per germline, CDR1 LGHNA and CDR2 YSLEER. V was clipped by 1 base and J by 4 bases, with 13 bases between them. CDR3 sequence reads: CASSQGRGGTYGYTF. The CDR3 DNA follows: TGCGCCAGCAGCCAAGGGAGGGGGGGCACCTATGGCTACACCTTC.

This clone has only a few counts. CDR3 loop: CASSADIGQGRQPQHF. The CDR3 DNA follows: TGTGCCAGCAGCGCCGACATCGGGCAGGGGCGGCAGCCCCAGCATTTT. The chain recombines TRBV2 with TRBJ1-5; D possibly corresponds to TRBD1 (6 bases). Germline lookup yields CDR1 SNHLY and CDR2 FYNNEI. V lost 6 bases to trimming and J lost 7 bases, with 22 bases between them. The CDR3 covers 16 residues.

This clone has only a few counts. The rearrangement uses TRBV12-1 and TRBJ1-5; the table's TRBD1 call for D was not verified on the DNA. TRBV12-1 is a recognized pseudogene. This CDR3 region has 20 residues. This chain's CDR3 is CASSLSGGDWIFVSNQPQHF. The CDR3 DNA follows: TGTGCCAGCAGCCTCTCAGGGGGAGACTGGATATTCGTTAGCAATCAGCCCCAGCATTTT.

The V and J genes are TRBV30 and TRBJ1-3; unclear D gene. Trimming removed 1 base from V and 9 bases from J, with 16 bases in between. Per germline, CDR1 GTSNPN and CDR2 SVGIG (reference sequence). The CDR3 loop spans 14 amino acids. Here the CDR3 reads CAWSGVGGSGTIYF. The CDR3 coding sequence is TGTGCCTGGAGTGGAGTGGGAGGATCCGGCACCATATATTTT.

The chain carries TRBV14 and TRBJ2-2; TRBD1 is a possible D gene (5 bases). The germline V and J ends were trimmed by 5 bases and 6 bases, with 10 bases remaining between them. The CDR3 is made up of 13 amino acids. The germline gives CDR1 SGHDN, CDR2 FVKESK. In nucleotides, the CDR3 is TGTGCCAGCAGCAACTCAGGGCCCGGGGAGCTGTTTTTT. This encodes CASSNSGPGELFF.

The DNA for the CDR3 is TGCGCCAGCAGCTTGGGAGGCTCCGTCTCCTACGAGCAGTACTTC. Translating it yields CASSLGGSVSYEQYF. The rearrangement links TRBV5-1 to TRBJ2-7; D gene unclear. Germline V gene sequence: CDR1 SGHRS, CDR2 YFSETQ. The CDR3 spans 15 residues. V was shortened by 0 bases and J by 0 bases, with 10 bases between the two germline ends.